Below, 21 T cell receptor beta chains from the same sample are listed, as sequenced in a study of T cells in Graves' hyperthyroidism and ophthalmopathy. Amplified regions were TCR beta CDR3 sequences from RNA transcripts. Researchers ran a first-round RT-PCR on the TCR CDR3 using the HTBI primer set. Each CDR3 protein is one row after TCRdb ran MiXCR on the multiplex PCR reads. The sample has around 520,000 distinct CDR3 sequences, 11% to 15% seen once; the top ten hold around 13%. The source material was blood. These receptors all come from a woman aged 40 to 49 with Graves' hyperthyroidism.

The J gene is TRBJ2-2, the V gene TRBV5-1; 7 nucleotides line up with TRBD2. The CDR3 runs to 16 residues. Germline loops: CDR1 SGHRS, CDR2 YFSETQ. Trimming cost V 2 bases and J 3 bases; bases outside gene matches: 7. The DNA of the CDR3 is TGCGCCAGCAGCTTCTACACGGGAGGCGACACCGGGGAGCTGTTTTTT. Its translation: CASSFYTGGDTGELFF.

V is TRBV29-1 and J is TRBJ2-1, with a tentative D call TRBD2 (6 bases). The CDR3 has 13 residues. The germline V and J ends were trimmed by 5 bases and 5 bases, with 13 bases remaining between them. Germline V gives CDR1 SQVTM, CDR2 ANQGSEA. CDR3 sequence reads: CSVNGGRNNEQFF. The CDR3 DNA is TGCAGCGTTAACGGTGGGAGGAACAATGAGCAGTTCTTC.

This clonotype was counted only a few times. The CDR3 DNA reads as TGTGCCAGCAGCTTAACTACAGCGAACTTGAACACTGAAGCTTTCTTT. Translated: CASSLTTANLNTEAFF. The chain is built from TRBV7-9 and TRBJ1-1; no clear D gene. Looked up from germline, CDR1 is SEHNR and CDR2 is FQNEAQ (reference sequence). V was trimmed by 2 bases and J by 0 bases, leaving 13 bases between them. This CDR3 has 16 residues.

The chain couples TRBV19 to TRBJ2-1; weak D call: TRBD2 (5 bases). This CDR3 has 14 residues. Germline V gives CDR1 LNHDA, CDR2 SQIVND (reference sequence). V shed 3 bases and J shed 5 bases, with 11 bases lying between them. The CDR3: CASSIASGHNEQFF. The CDR3 DNA is TGTGCCAGTAGTATCGCCAGCGGTCACAATGAGCAGTTCTTC.

J is TRBJ1-2 and V is TRBV18; no definite D call. The CDR3 contains 15 residues. The germline V gene encodes CDR1 KGHSH and CDR2 LQKENI. V gave up 4 bases and J gave up 3 bases, with 15 bases separating them. The chain's CDR3 is CASSLTSPSDYGYTF. The CDR3 DNA reads TGTGCCAGCTCACTGACAAGCCCCTCAGACTATGGCTACACCTTC.

This chain uses TRBV5-8 with TRBJ1-1; D may be TRBD1 (6 bases). V was cut by 4 bases and J by 2 bases, with 15 bases left in between. Germline V gene lookup returns CDR1 SGHTS and CDR2 YDEGEE. The CDR3 is made up of 15 amino acids. CDR3 in DNA: TGTGCCAGCAGCGGTTACGGGACACCTAACACTGAAGCTTTCTTT. Its protein is CASSGYGTPNTEAFF.

This clonotype was detected many times. The chain uses TRBV7-8 and TRBJ2-5; 9 nucleotides align to TRBD2. The germline gives CDR1 SGHVS, CDR2 FQNEAQ. The CDR3 length is 17 residues. V was clipped by 5 bases and J by 2 bases; unmatched bases: 12. The CDR3 spells CASSPTPLAGGQETQYF. In DNA form, the CDR3 reads TGTGCCAGCAGCCCTACTCCACTAGCGGGTGGACAAGAGACCCAGTACTTC. The variable domain in full, completed from reference TRBV7-8 and TRBJ2-5, reads GAGVSQSPRYKVAKRGQDVALRCDPISGHVSLFWYQQALGQGPEFLTYFQNEAQLDKSGLPSDRFFAERPEGSVSTLKIQRTQQEDSAVYLCASSPTPLAGGQETQYFGPGTRLLVL.

This clonotype was seen ten or more times. The chain carries TRBV20-1 and TRBJ1-6; 11 bases are a match to TRBD1. This CDR3 contains 13 residues. CDR1 DFQATT and CDR2 SNEGSKA come from the germline V gene (reference sequence). V gave up 7 bases and J gave up 8 bases; unmatched junction bases: 4. CDR3 nucleotides: TGCAGTGTCCCGGGACAGGGGGATTCACCCCTCCACTTT. Translation: CSVPGQGDSPLHF.

Many counts were recorded for this clonotype. This sequence joins TRBV12-3 or TRBV12-4 and TRBJ2-2; 9 positions agree with TRBD2. This CDR3 spans 17 amino acids. Losses at the gene ends were 3 bases for V and 4 bases for J; bases not matched to a gene: 9. CDR3 region: CASSFFLAGDGTGELFF. In DNA form, the CDR3 reads TGTGCCAGCAGTTTTTTCTTAGCGGGAGATGGCACCGGGGAGCTGTTTTTT.

In its sample, this clonotype was seen once. This chain links TRBV19 with TRBJ2-5; D remains unclear. The CDR3 covers 16 residues. V dropped 4 bases and J dropped 2 bases, with 17 bases sitting between them. The germline CDR1 and CDR2 sequences are LNHDA and SQIVND (reference sequence). The CDR3 spells CASSSRATTRQETQYF. Written as DNA, the CDR3 is TGTGCCAGTAGTAGCAGAGCCACGACAAGACAAGAGACCCAGTACTTC.

This clonotype was seen ten or more times. V usage is TRBV20-1 and J usage is TRBJ2-7; TRBD1 agrees at 9 bases. Trimming at V came to 5 bases and at J to 0 bases, leaving 2 bases not matched to a gene. Germline V CDR1 and CDR2: DFQATT, SNEGSKA (reference sequence). The CDR3 has 13 amino acids. The DNA of the CDR3 is TGCAGTGCTGGGGACAGGGTCTCCTACGAGCAGTACTTC. It yields the protein CSAGDRVSYEQYF.

This clonotype was seen repeatedly, ten times or more. The J gene is TRBJ2-1, the V gene TRBV11-3; 8 bases match TRBD2. Germline V gives CDR1 SGHNT, CDR2 YENEEA. This CDR3 has 16 amino acids. V gave up 6 bases and J gave up 1 base; unmatched junction bases: 8. This CDR3 reads CASSSREVGSYNEQFF. CDR3 coding DNA: TGTGCCAGCAGTTCGCGGGAGGTAGGGTCCTACAATGAGCAGTTCTTC.

This clonotype was observed a few times. V and J are TRBV7-2 and TRBJ2-2, with a tentative D call TRBD1 (5 bases). Germline V gene data show CDR1 as SGHTA and CDR2 as FQGNSA. The CDR3 spans 15 residues. The germline V and J ends were trimmed by 2 bases and 3 bases, with 10 bases remaining between them. CDR3 DNA: TGTGCCAGCAGCTTAAAGAGGACATACACCGGGGAGCTGTTTTTT. This codes for CASSLKRTYTGELFF.

This clonotype occurred many times. The chain carries TRBV11-2 and TRBJ2-5, with 9 bases that match TRBD2. V lost 5 bases to trimming and J lost 5 bases; unmatched junction nucleotides: 12. This CDR3 comprises 16 residues. Germline V gene sequence: CDR1 SGHAT, CDR2 FQNNGV. The CDR3: CASSRLAGVTGETQYF. CDR3 in DNA: TGTGCCAGCAGCAGATTAGCGGGAGTGACGGGGGAGACCCAGTACTTC.

As for this clonotype: Because the CDR3 is missing its conserved closing phenylalanine or tryptophan, this is likely a read error. DNA for the CDR3: TGTGCCAGTAGTGGGGCCGGAGCTAGCGGGAGGGTCTACGAGCAGTACCTC. Its protein product is CASSGAGASGRVYEQYL. The chain employs TRBV19 and TRBJ2-7, with 12 positions matching TRBD2. Germline CDR1 LNHDA, CDR2 SQIVND (reference sequence). The CDR3 length is 17 residues. After removal of 5 bases from V and 3 bases from J, the junction contained 11 bases not matched to a gene.

This clonotype was seen at least ten times. The chain employs TRBV13 and TRBJ2-7; D call uncertain. The V gene's germline CDR1 is PRHDT and CDR2 FYEKMQ (reference sequence). V shed 1 base and J shed 6 bases, with 10 bases lying between them. This CDR3 has 13 residues. The DNA of the CDR3 is TGTGCCAGCAGCTTAGCCAGCTCCCGCGAGCAGTACTTC. It is translated as CASSLASSREQYF.

This clonotype appeared many times. CDR3 bases: TGCGCCAGCAGCAAGACTAGCGGGATGACAGATACGCAGTATTTT. Amino acid sequence: CASSKTSGMTDTQYF. V usage is TRBV5-1 and J usage is TRBJ2-3, with 11 positions matching TRBD2. Germline assignment: CDR1 SGHRS and CDR2 YFSETQ. V lost 4 bases and J lost 3; bases outside the gene matches: 4. CDR3 length: 15 residues.

This clonotype was counted ten times or more. The chain carries TRBV30 and TRBJ1-5; no reliable D call. Trimming pared 0 bases from V and 1 base from J, leaving 4 bases between. The CDR3 has 13 residues. CDR1 is GTSNPN, CDR2 SVGIG, per germline (reference sequence). The CDR3 protein is CAWSVESNQPQHF. The CDR3 nucleotides are TGTGCCTGGAGTGTAGAGAGCAATCAGCCCCAGCATTTT.

This clonotype occurred many times. The chain couples TRBV2 to TRBJ2-1; 11 bases fit TRBD2. From germline, CDR1 is SNHLY and CDR2 FYNNEI. The V and J ends lost 9 bases and 7 bases, in that order; junction bases with no gene match: 8. CDR3 size: 14 residues. CDR3 coding DNA: TGTGCCAGGGACCGACTAGCGGGATCGAATGAGCAGTTCTTC. This translates into CARDRLAGSNEQFF.

This clonotype came up many times. The rearrangement links TRBV24-1 to TRBJ2-2; D gene unclear. CDR1 KGHDR and CDR2 SFDVKD come from the germline V gene. Trimming took off 5 bases at V and 3 bases at J, with 9 bases between the two ends. CDR3 length: 14 residues. The CDR3 DNA reads as TGTGCCACCAGTGCGGCTTTGTACACCGGGGAGCTGTTTTTT. Translation gives CATSAALYTGELFF.

This clonotype has a handful of counts. This chain links TRBV19 with TRBJ1-5; D possibly corresponds to TRBD1 (5 bases). The CDR3 runs to 15 residues. Trimming stripped 7 bases from V and 6 bases from J, with 19 bases between. Per the germline V gene, CDR1 is LNHDA and CDR2 is SQIVND (reference sequence). CDR3 sequence: CASTTPGKGGQPQHF. As DNA, the CDR3 is TGTGCCAGTACGACTCCAGGGAAAGGAGGTCAGCCCCAGCATTTT.